Below, one T cell receptor beta chain is given with its context. The data were obtained in a study of blood T cell repertoires in COVID-19. Some clones are missing from TCRdb's copy, which holds only in-frame ones; the method was immunoSEQ multiplex PCR. The data show 200,000 to 250,000 clones, 85% seen once. Sequences were obtained from peripheral blood. This TCR came from a woman aged 70 to 79 with COVID-19, enrolled during active disease.

The CDR3 region is CASSVGTGQETQYF. The CDR3 coding sequence is TGTGCCAGCAGCGTGGGGACAGGGCAAGAGACCCAGTACTTC. The chain has TRBV9 and TRBJ2-5; 9 positions agree with TRBD1. V was pared by 2 bases and J by 2 bases, with 1 base of the junction left unmatched. Germline V CDR1 and CDR2: SGDLS, YYNGEE. This CDR3 spans 14 amino acids.